This T cell receptor (beta chain) appears in the sequencing data of a study of regulatory T cells in long-lasting Graves disease. For TCR beta, libraries came from iRepertoire HTBI primers and Arm-PCR of CDR3 regions. A single record per CDR3 protein comes from TCRdb applying MiXCR to the multiplex PCR reads. The table records about 360,000 distinct CDR3 sequences, 16% of them present only once. This sample's time point: newly diagnosed GD, antithyroid drugs for less than 3 months. TCR sequences were obtained from RNA taken from PBMCs. This clonotype has only a few counts. J gave up 7 bases and V 4 bases, and 9 bases lay outside the gene matches. This CDR3 is 15 amino acids long. Per germline, CDR1 LNHDA and CDR2 SQIVND (reference sequence). Separately, the same data were catalogued under a study of T cells in Graves' hyperthyroidism and ophthalmopathy.

The chain carries TRBV19 and TRBJ1-5; 8 bases fit TRBD1. The material was peripheral blood mononuclear cells (PBMCs), obtained at new diagnosis, from a patient treated with antithyroid drugs. The source is a woman aged 18-30 years with Graves disease. The CDR3 region is CASSTQGAGNQPQHF. The DNA for the CDR3 is TGTGCCAGTAGTACGCAGGGGGCAGGGAACCAGCCCCAGCATTTT.